This T cell receptor beta chain was captured in a study of blood T cell repertoires in COVID-19. As for the study in general: Samples representing acute and convalescent COVID-19 were sourced from the United States, Italy and Spain. Sample material is recorded as cDNA or gDNA derived from T cells, B-cell-depleted T cells, or PBMCs.

This clone has just one count. The CDR3 is 14 residues long. With V trimmed by 5 bases and J by 8 bases, 7 bases remained unmatched. CDR1 is SNHLY and CDR2 is FYNNEI in the germline V gene. Authors' data handling: Nucleated cell number was recorded as an estimate derived from reference gene primer amplification. Clones were read by immunoSEQ multiplex PCR, and TCRdb kept only the in-frame ones, dropping some. That table furnishes V, J and clone size, whereas the DNA furnished D and trimming. The table records a few hundred thousand clones, roughly 90% of them present only once. Seattle patient enrollment occurred during active infection, with longitudinal follow-up thereafter.

This sequence was found in a woman aged 60 to 75 with COVID-19, enrolled during active disease. V usage is TRBV2 and J usage is TRBJ1-4; TRBD1 agrees at 8 bases. The sequencing sample was made of peripheral blood. The CDR3 DNA reads as TGTGCCAGCAGTTCGACAGGGGTTGCAGAAAAACTGTTTTTT. It codes for CASSSTGVAEKLFF.